These 8 T cell receptor beta chains came from one sample sequenced in a study of blood T cell repertoires in COVID-19. Only in-frame clones appear in the TCRdb table, and some are missing; sequencing was by immunoSEQ multiplex PCR. The table includes under 200,000 clones, roughly nine tenths detected once. What was sequenced was peripheral blood. Receptors were obtained from a man between 65 and 80 years old with acute or convalescent COVID-19.

The table lists this clone with a count of one. The chain uses TRBV19 and TRBJ2-7; TRBD2 might be the D (6 bases). Germline V lookup: CDR1 LNHDA, CDR2 SQIVND (reference sequence). CDR3 size: 11 residues. The V and J ends lost 5 bases and 6 bases respectively, with 8 bases between them. This CDR3 reads CASSLGGEQYF. CDR3 in DNA: TGTGCCAGTAGTCTGGGGGGCGAGCAGTACTTC.

This sequence joins TRBV6-5 and TRBJ2-1; 7 bases align to TRBD2. The ends lost 6 bases at V and 1 base at J; junction bases unmatched: 6. CDR3 length: 15 amino acids. In germline, CDR1 is MNHEY, CDR2 SVGAGI. CDR3 nucleotides: TGTGCCAGCAGGGACCTAGCGGATTCCTACAATGAGCAGTTCTTC. Translated, it gives CASRDLADSYNEQFF.

The chain carries TRBV3-1 (or the pseudogene TRBV3-2) and TRBJ2-5; 7 nucleotides match TRBD2. The CDR3 runs to 16 residues. Trimming removed 4 bases from V and 1 base from J; junction bases left unmatched: 9. Germline CDR1 is LGHDT and CDR2 is YNNKEL (reference sequence). The CDR3 DNA is TGTGCCAGCAGCCCATTCCTAGCGGCAATCCAAGAGACCCAGTACTTC. Protein sequence: CASSPFLAAIQETQYF.

The CDR3, as DNA: TGCGCCAGCAGCTTGCGGCCGGGGAACTACGAGCAGTACTTC. Translating it yields CASSLRPGNYEQYF. The chain links TRBV5-1 to TRBJ2-7; TRBD2 is a possible D gene (5 bases). This CDR3 spans 14 amino acids. The germline V gene has CDR1 SGHRS and CDR2 YFSETQ. Trimming took 1 base from V and 3 from J, leaving 11 bases between them.

This sequence joins TRBV28 and TRBJ1-2, with D possibly being TRBD1 (5 bases). Germline V gene sequence: CDR1 MDHEN, CDR2 SYDVKM. V lost 6 bases and J 1 base, leaving 24 bases between the germline ends. The CDR3 consists of 18 residues. The CDR3 DNA reads as TGTGCCAGCAGCTCCACCCCCGGGGGATCAGATTTTAACTATGGCTACACCTTC. Protein product: CASSSTPGGSDFNYGYTF.

This clone was seen only once. The chain carries TRBV12-3 or TRBV12-4 and TRBJ1-1, with D possibly TRBD1 on 5 matching bases. The CDR3 spans 13 residues. Between the trimmed V and J ends, which lost 3 bases and 5 bases, there was a span of 10 bases. The CDR3 region is CASSLIQGTEAFF. CDR3 in DNA: TGTGCCAGCAGTTTGATTCAGGGAACTGAAGCTTTCTTT.

The gene calls are TRBV5-4 and TRBJ2-3; the D gene is possibly TRBD2 (6 bases). With 4 bases removed from V and 3 bases from J, the gap between germline ends came to 18 bases. Germline V lookup: CDR1 SGHNT, CDR2 YYREEE (reference sequence). CDR3 size: 16 residues. CDR3 coding DNA: TGTGCCAGCAGCCAGTCGTGGGGGGAGGAAACAGATACGCAGTATTTT. The encoded protein is CASSQSWGEETDTQYF.

This sequence joins TRBV6-2 or TRBV6-3 and TRBJ2-2, with 7 bases lining up with TRBD1. Germline CDR1 reads MNHEY; CDR2 reads SVGEGT. J gave up 4 bases and V 4 bases, and 6 bases lay outside the gene matches. The CDR3 runs 15 residues. CDR3 nucleotide sequence: TGTGCCAGCAGTTCATTGACAGGGTCCACCGGGGAGCTGTTTTTT. Translating it yields CASSSLTGSTGELFF.